This T cell receptor (beta chain) was captured by sequencing in a study of beta chain features in type 1 diabetes. Across the whole study: Patient and healthy donor groups were alike in age, gender and cell yields. The examined sorted cells totaled roughly 110,000,000 across samples.

Findings of the study overall: A potential PCR bias toward shorter templates would be equal in patient and control samples. A closer apparent resemblance between naive, central memory and Treg TCRB repertoires was seen in patients than in healthy donors. In all four CD4+ subsets, TCRB CDR3 length was significantly, moderately reduced in type 1 diabetes.

Sequenced material consisted of expressed TCRB transcripts (all of the isolated RNA was reverse transcribed). Sequenced by immunoSEQ multiplex PCR; TCRdb stores in-frame clones only, minus some. The sample contains around 250,000 clones, over 11% of which appear only once. This clone was detected only a few times. Its specificity is unknown. The sequenced sample consisted of naive CD4+ T cells from blood. This receptor was taken from a man aged 30 to 39 with type 1 diabetes.

The CDR3 reads CATSRLAGVADTQYF. The CDR3 DNA sequence: TGTGCCACCAGCAGACTAGCGGGAGTTGCAGATACGCAGTATTTT. The chain is built from TRBV15 and TRBJ2-3, with 10 bases matching TRBD2. The CDR3 is made up of 15 amino acids. The germline V gene has CDR1 LNHNV and CDR2 YYDKDF (reference sequence). With V trimmed by 2 bases and J by 4 bases, 3 bases remained unmatched.